This passage covers 19 T cell receptor beta chains from one sample sequenced in a study of T cell responses to AZD1222 COVID-19 vaccine. Sequencing was performed with immunoSEQ multiplex PCR; in TCRdb, only in-frame clones are kept and a portion is missing. The table shows under 150,000 clones, with just over 90% occurring only once. Sequenced here: peripheral blood, sampled on day 0 of AZD1222 vaccination. All receptors derive from an adult in good health.

The J gene is TRBJ2-3, the V gene TRBV12-3 or TRBV12-4; D remains ambiguous. V lost 3 bases and J lost 2, with 6 bases in between. CDR3 length equals 13 residues. The CDR3 coding sequence is TGTGCCAGCAGTTTTACCGACACAGATACGCAGTATTTT. Its protein is CASSFTDTDTQYF.

In its sample, this clone was seen a few times. The chain links TRBV5-1 to TRBJ2-7, with 7 bases fitting TRBD1. In germline, CDR1 is SGHRS, CDR2 YFSETQ. J gave up 3 bases and V 1 base, and 1 base lay outside the gene matches. The CDR3 runs to 13 residues. CDR3 residues: CASSLNRGYEQYF. CDR3 DNA sequence: TGCGCCAGCAGCTTGAACAGGGGCTACGAGCAGTACTTC.

The chain joins TRBV5-6 to TRBJ2-2; a possible D gene is TRBD2 (6 bases). The germline V and J ends were trimmed by 4 bases and 4 bases, with 11 bases remaining between them. This CDR3 has 14 residues. Germline V lookup: CDR1 SGHDT, CDR2 YYEEEE. This CDR3 is CASSRRDRTGELFF. Written as DNA, the CDR3 is TGTGCCAGCAGCCGGAGGGACCGCACCGGGGAGCTGTTTTTT.

The CDR3 loop reads CASSPAGHYNEQFF. The CDR3 DNA follows: TGTGCCAGCAGCCCCGCGGGACACTACAATGAGCAGTTCTTC. The chain joins TRBV9 to TRBJ2-1; D possibly matches TRBD1 or TRBD2 (6 bases each). The V gene lost 4 bases and the J gene lost 3 bases, with 11 bases spanning the gap. Germline CDR1 and CDR2: SGDLS and YYNGEE. This CDR3 has 14 amino acids.

The V gene is TRBV28, the J gene TRBJ2-1, with 11 bases matching TRBD2. Trimming cost V 10 bases and J 9 bases; bases outside gene matches: 11. The CDR3 runs to 14 residues. Per the germline V gene, CDR1 is MDHEN and CDR2 is SYDVKM. The chain's CDR3 is CATHTSGRLSEQFF. The CDR3 region has the DNA TGTGCCACCCATACTAGCGGGAGATTGAGTGAGCAGTTCTTC.

V is TRBV6-1 and J is TRBJ1-2; no firm D call. Trimming pared 2 bases from V and 4 bases from J, leaving 11 bases between. This CDR3 spans 14 amino acids. Germline lookup yields CDR1 MNHNS and CDR2 SASEGT. CDR3 protein: CASSERTGIYGYTF. The CDR3 DNA sequence: TGTGCCAGCAGTGAAAGGACGGGGATCTATGGCTACACCTTC.

This chain joins TRBV20-1 and TRBJ2-7; D not resolved. The ends were cut back, 6 bases at V and 7 bases at J, with 13 bases in the middle. CDR1 is DFQATT and CDR2 is SNEGSKA in the germline V gene (reference sequence). This CDR3 spans 11 amino acids. The CDR3 DNA follows: TGCAGTGCCCCGGACGCCTCAGAGCAGTACTTC. Its translation is CSAPDASEQYF.

The chain is built from TRBV30 and TRBJ2-7, with D maybe TRBD1 (6 bases). V dropped 1 base and J dropped 0 bases, with 7 bases sitting between them. There are 13 residues in the CDR3. Germline CDR1 and CDR2: GTSNPN and SVGIG (reference sequence). This chain's CDR3 is CAWSAGDSYEQYF. CDR3 DNA sequence: TGTGCCTGGAGTGCAGGGGACTCCTACGAGCAGTACTTC.

The chain joins TRBV15 to TRBJ2-1; 7 positions match TRBD2. This CDR3 has 21 residues. The trim removed 0 bases at V and 2 bases at J, leaving 19 bases unmatched. Germline V gene lookup returns CDR1 LNHNV and CDR2 YYDKDF (reference sequence). In DNA, the CDR3 is TGTGCCACCAGCAGAGATCTTGGCAGGGCGGCTCTAGCGGACCCCTACAATGAGCAGTTCTTC. Its translation is CATSRDLGRAALADPYNEQFF.

V is TRBV7-2 and J is TRBJ1-4; D call uncertain. Germline values: CDR1 SGHTA, CDR2 FQGNSA. This CDR3 contains 14 residues. The germline V and J ends were trimmed by 6 bases and 4 bases, with 12 bases remaining between them. CDR3 amino acids: CASRLTADNEKLFF. In nucleotides, the CDR3 is TGTGCCAGCAGGTTGACCGCAGATAATGAAAAACTGTTTTTT.

This clone was detected only once. This chain joins TRBV28 and TRBJ1-1, with D unclear. Trimming pared 6 bases from V and 1 base from J, leaving 3 bases between. CDR3 length: 11 amino acids. The germline V gene has CDR1 MDHEN and CDR2 SYDVKM. The CDR3 sequence: CASRENTEAFF. The CDR3 DNA reads TGTGCCAGCAGGGAGAACACTGAAGCTTTCTTT. Full variable domain (remainder filled in from reference TRBV28 and TRBJ1-1): DVKVTQSSRYLVKRTGEKVFLECVQDMDHENMFWYRQDPGLGLRLIYFSYDVKMKEKGDIPEGYSVSREKKERFSLILESASTNQTSMYLCASRENTEAFFGQGTRLTVV.

The chain joins TRBV3-1 (or the pseudogene TRBV3-2) to TRBJ2-5; TRBD2 matches at 10 bases. There are 18 residues in the CDR3. The germline gives CDR1 LGHDT, CDR2 YNNKEL (reference sequence). V was clipped by 4 bases and J by 4 bases; unmatched bases: 15. CDR3 nucleotide sequence: TGTGCCAGCAGCCTAATAAATGGGAGCGGGAGGGATCGAGAGACCCAGTACTTC. It encodes CASSLINGSGRDRETQYF.

Here the CDR3 reads CASSQGRAANYGYTF. The CDR3 nucleotides are TGCGCCAGCAGCCAAGGACGGGCAGCTAACTATGGCTACACCTTC. This chain connects TRBV4-1 to TRBJ1-2; D unresolved. V was trimmed by 1 base and J by 0 bases, leaving 9 bases between them. CDR1 and CDR2 from the germline V gene are MGHRA and YSYEKL. The CDR3 totals 15 residues.

The chain joins TRBV2 to TRBJ2-3; 9 bases match TRBD2. The CDR3 is made up of 16 amino acids. V lost 4 bases, J lost 3 bases, and 8 bases stayed unmatched. Looked up from germline, CDR1 is SNHLY and CDR2 is FYNNEI. This chain's CDR3 is CASSGIAGALTDTQYF. In nucleotides, the CDR3 is TGTGCCAGCAGTGGGATAGCGGGAGCCCTAACAGATACGCAGTATTTT.

This clone was seen only a few times. This sequence joins TRBV11-2 and TRBJ2-5; 10 nucleotides line up with TRBD2. The CDR3 length is 16 residues. The trim removed 5 bases at V and 4 bases at J, leaving 10 bases unmatched. CDR1 SGHAT and CDR2 FQNNGV come from the germline V gene. Here the CDR3 reads CASSQGPSGSRETQYF. Here the CDR3 DNA reads TGTGCCAGCAGCCAAGGGCCTAGCGGGAGTCGAGAGACCCAGTACTTC.

The chain is built from TRBV28 and TRBJ1-4; D is unclear. Germline V gene sequence: CDR1 MDHEN, CDR2 SYDVKM. The CDR3 runs 15 residues. Trimming took 3 bases from V and 4 from J, leaving 12 bases between them. The CDR3 DNA is TGTGCCAGCAGTTTGTTAGCCAGCCATAATGAAAAACTGTTTTTT. Translation gives CASSLLASHNEKLFF.

The chain uses TRBV28 and TRBJ2-7; D is perhaps TRBD1 or TRBD2 (6 bases each). Germline loops: CDR1 MDHEN, CDR2 SYDVKM. V lost 8 bases and J lost 2, with 16 bases in between. The CDR3 consists of 14 residues. CDR3 DNA: TGTGCCAGCCAAAAGGGGGGCACTCCCTACGAGCAGTACTTC. Protein product: CASQKGGTPYEQYF.

The CDR3 region is CASSLRTGRLSSGNTIYF. CDR3 DNA sequence: TGTGCCAGCAGCCTACGTACAGGGAGGCTGAGCTCTGGAAACACCATATATTTT. V usage is TRBV7-8 and J usage is TRBJ1-3; tentatively, D is TRBD1 (6 bases). The length of the CDR3 is 18 residues. Trimming took 5 bases from V and 0 from J, leaving 20 bases between them. Germline V gives CDR1 SGHVS, CDR2 FQNEAQ. Full variable domain (rest looked up from reference TRBV7-8 and TRBJ1-3): GAGVSQSPRYKVAKRGQDVALRCDPISGHVSLFWYQQALGQGPEFLTYFQNEAQLDKSGLPSDRFFAERPEGSVSTLKIQRTQQEDSAVYLCASSLRTGRLSSGNTIYFGEGSWLTVV.

Only a few counts were recorded for this clone. J is TRBJ2-7 and V is TRBV6-5; 7 bases are shared with TRBD1. This CDR3 comprises 14 residues. Looked up from germline, CDR1 is MNHEY and CDR2 is SVGAGI. The V segment lost 4 bases and the J segment 2 bases; nucleotides outside the gene matches: 5. In DNA, the CDR3 is TGTGCCAGCAGTTTTGCAGGGGGACCCTACGAGCAGTACTTC. It encodes CASSFAGGPYEQYF.